These 12 T cell receptor beta chains came from one sample sequenced in a study of neoadjuvant nivolumab and ipilimumab in lung cancer. Libraries were prepared by immunoSEQ multiplex PCR; TCRdb keeps only in-frame clonotypes and omits some of them. This sample has 25,000 to 30,000 clones, with around 80% found just once. The source material was peripheral blood, sampled before neoadjuvant nivolumab, alone or with ipilimumab. The receptors here all came from an adult with non-small cell lung cancer.

CDR3 in DNA: TGTGCCAGCAGTGAAGAAGGATGGGTCGAGCAGTTCTTC. Translating gives CASSEEGWVEQFF. The rearrangement links TRBV2 to TRBJ2-1, with D unclear. The germline V and J ends were trimmed by 1 base and 10 bases, with 11 bases remaining between them. This CDR3 contains 13 residues. Germline assignment: CDR1 SNHLY and CDR2 FYNNEI.

The V call is TRBV19, the J call TRBJ1-4; 7 nucleotides line up with TRBD1. The CDR3 is 13 residues long. V lost 10 bases to trimming and J lost 4 bases; unmatched junction nucleotides: 6. Looked up from germline, CDR1 is LNHDA and CDR2 is SQIVND (reference sequence). CDR3 residues: CATSGQSNEKLFF. CDR3 coding DNA: TGTGCCACTTCGGGACAGAGTAATGAAAAACTGTTTTTT.

This rearrangement joins TRBV7-8 to TRBJ1-1, with D unclear. The CDR3 covers 15 residues. Trimming removed 2 bases at V and 3 bases at J, with 13 bases between. The germline CDR1 and CDR2 sequences are SGHVS and FQNEAQ. CDR3 bases: TGTGCCAGCAGCTTATATCGACAAACGTACACTGAAGCTTTCTTT. Translated, it gives CASSLYRQTYTEAFF.

The V and J genes are TRBV27 and TRBJ1-1; D might be TRBD1 (5 bases). Deletions cut 5 bases from V and 8 bases from J, with 18 bases between. This CDR3 region has 14 residues. Germline V CDR1 and CDR2: MNHEY, SMNVEV (reference sequence). The CDR3 loop is CASSLQGMGREAFF. In nucleotides, the CDR3 is TGTGCCAGCAGTCTCCAGGGAATGGGTCGCGAAGCTTTCTTT.

This clone was detected only once. For the CDR3, the DNA is TGTGCCAGCAACAGCCAGGGTTCAAATCCCCTCCACTTT. Translated: CASNSQGSNPLHF. This rearrangement joins TRBV9 to TRBJ1-6; a weak D match, TRBD1 (5 bases). The CDR3 is 13 amino acids. With 6 bases removed from V and 13 bases from J, the gap between germline ends came to 17 bases. The V gene's germline CDR1 is SGDLS and CDR2 YYNGEE.

This clone appeared a few times. This CDR3 is CASSNHRGSYEQYF. CDR3 DNA sequence: TGCGCCAGCAGCAACCACAGGGGATCCTACGAGCAGTACTTC. The chain combines TRBV5-1 with TRBJ2-7; TRBD1 matches at 7 bases. Germline V gene data show CDR1 as SGHRS and CDR2 as YFSETQ. V gave up 4 bases and J gave up 1 base; unmatched junction bases: 5. This CDR3 has 14 amino acids.

The chain carries TRBV4-1 and TRBJ1-5; D ambiguous. The V gene lost 1 base and the J gene lost 6 bases, with 10 bases spanning the gap. The length of the CDR3 is 14 residues. The germline CDR1 and CDR2 sequences are MGHRA and YSYEKL. Here the CDR3 reads CASSQARFLQPQHF. For the CDR3, the DNA is TGCGCCAGCAGCCAAGCAAGGTTTCTTCAGCCCCAGCATTTT.

This chain connects TRBV4-2 to TRBJ2-3; no reliable D call. V lost 0 bases and J 1 base, leaving 14 bases between the germline ends. Germline V gene data show CDR1 as LGHNA and CDR2 as YNFKEQ. The CDR3 is made up of 17 amino acids. The CDR3 DNA follows: TGTGCCAGCAGCCAAGATCTAAGAACTCCAGGCACAGATACGCAGTATTTT. Its protein is CASSQDLRTPGTDTQYF.

This chain connects TRBV6-1 to TRBJ1-2, with D hard to call. V was cut by 6 bases and J by 7 bases, with 12 bases left in between. The CDR3 extends over 12 amino acids. Per the germline V gene, CDR1 is MNHNS and CDR2 is SASEGT. CDR3 protein: CASRWPDGGYTF. The DNA of the CDR3 is TGTGCCAGCAGGTGGCCAGACGGTGGCTACACCTTC.

The CDR3 DNA reads as TGCGCCAGCAGCTTGCAGGGCGGGGCCACCCAAGAGACCCAGTACTTC. Protein product: CASSLQGGATQETQYF. V usage is TRBV5-1 and J usage is TRBJ2-5; the D gene is possibly TRBD2 (6 bases). From germline, CDR1 is SGHRS and CDR2 YFSETQ. The CDR3 runs 16 residues. Deletions cut 1 base from V and 1 base from J, with 14 bases between.

This chain joins TRBV4-3 and TRBJ2-2; no clear D gene. The germline CDR1 and CDR2 sequences are LGHNA and YSLEER. The V and J ends lost 0 bases and 0 bases respectively, with 5 bases between them. This CDR3 spans 15 amino acids. DNA of the CDR3: TGCGCCAGCAGCCAAGACATTACGAACACCGGGGAGCTGTTTTTT. Translated, it gives CASSQDITNTGELFF.

The CDR3 sequence is CASSIDGFGGAALGEQYF. In DNA form, the CDR3 reads TGTGCCAGTAGTATAGATGGCTTTGGGGGGGCGGCCCTCGGCGAGCAGTACTTC. The chain has TRBV19 and TRBJ2-7, with D possibly matching TRBD2 (7 bases). Germline V gene sequence: CDR1 LNHDA, CDR2 SQIVND (reference sequence). This CDR3 region has 18 residues. Trimming cost V 0 bases and J 6 bases, with 24 bases left between them.